This T cell receptor beta chain was found in a study of cytomegalovirus exposure and HLA in healthy donors. Unmatched junction bases numbered 7, after V lost 7 bases and J lost 1 base. There are 14 residues in the CDR3. Germline assignment: CDR1 MDHEN and CDR2 SYDVKM. This clone was counted between two and nine times. The PCR contained 60 Vbeta and 13 Jbeta primers. Produced via immunoSEQ multiplex PCR; TCRdb's table is partial and in-frame only. The top ten clones hold roughly 2.8% of a sample with over 150,000 clones, 75% of them seen once. The J gene is TRBJ2-7, the V gene TRBV28, with 7 bases matching TRBD2. Sample: PBMCs. The sequence was collected from a male donor in good health and CMV-seronegative. The CDR3 is CASTLAARSYEQYF. The CDR3 region has the DNA TGTGCCAGCACCCTAGCGGCCCGGTCCTACGAGCAGTACTTC.